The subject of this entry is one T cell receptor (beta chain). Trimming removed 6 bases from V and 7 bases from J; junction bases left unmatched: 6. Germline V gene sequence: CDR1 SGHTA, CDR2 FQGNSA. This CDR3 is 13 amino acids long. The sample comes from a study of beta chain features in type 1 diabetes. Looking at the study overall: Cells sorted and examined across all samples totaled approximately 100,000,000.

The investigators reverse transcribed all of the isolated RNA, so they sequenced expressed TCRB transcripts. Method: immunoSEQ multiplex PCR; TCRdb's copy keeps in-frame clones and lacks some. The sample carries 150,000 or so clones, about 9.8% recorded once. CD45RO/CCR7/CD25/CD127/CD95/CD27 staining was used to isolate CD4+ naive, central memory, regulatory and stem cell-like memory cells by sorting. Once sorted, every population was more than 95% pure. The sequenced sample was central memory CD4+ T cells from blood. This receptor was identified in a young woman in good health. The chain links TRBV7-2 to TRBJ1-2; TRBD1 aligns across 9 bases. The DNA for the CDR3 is TGTGCCAGCAGTCGACAGGGGGATGGTGGCTACACCTTC. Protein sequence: CASSRQGDGGYTF.